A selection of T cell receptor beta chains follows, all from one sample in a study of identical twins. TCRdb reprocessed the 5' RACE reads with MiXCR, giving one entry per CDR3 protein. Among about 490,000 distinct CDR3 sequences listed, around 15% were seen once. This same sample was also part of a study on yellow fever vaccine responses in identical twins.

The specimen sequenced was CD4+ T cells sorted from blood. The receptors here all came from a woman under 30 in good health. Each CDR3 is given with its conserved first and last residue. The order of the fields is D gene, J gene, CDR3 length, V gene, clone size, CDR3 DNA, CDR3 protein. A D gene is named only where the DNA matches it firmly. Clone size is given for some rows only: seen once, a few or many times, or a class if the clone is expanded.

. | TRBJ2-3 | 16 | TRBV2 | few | TGTGCCAGCAGCGAGGATTGGCAGGGTATTACAGATACGCAGTATTTT | CASSEDWQGITDTQYF
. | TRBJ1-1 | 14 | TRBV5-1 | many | TGCGCCAGCAGCTTGGAACGGCTGAACACTGAAGCTTTCTTT | CASSLERLNTEAFF
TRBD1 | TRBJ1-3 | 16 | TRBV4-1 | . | TGCGCCAGCAGCCAAGATCCAGGGGGACGTGGAAACACCATATATTTT | CASSQDPGGRGNTIYF
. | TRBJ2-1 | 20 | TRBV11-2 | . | TGTGCCAGCAGCTTAAGACGCCTTAGGCGGGATGGGGACTCCTACAATGAGCAGTTCTTC | CASSLRRLRRDGDSYNEQFF
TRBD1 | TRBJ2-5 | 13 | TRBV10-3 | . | TGTGCCATCAGCGGTACAGGGGGAGAGACCCAGTACTTC | CAISGTGGETQYF
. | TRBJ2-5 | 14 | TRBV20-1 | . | TGCAGTGCCGGGGGTATGAGGGTGGAGGAGACCCAGTACTTC | CSAGGMRVEETQYF
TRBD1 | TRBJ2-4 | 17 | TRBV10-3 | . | TGTGCCATCAGTGAGTCCAGTTCAGGGGGACCCAAAAACATTCAGTACTTC | CAISESSSGGPKNIQYF
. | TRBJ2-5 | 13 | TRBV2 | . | TGTGCCAGCAGTGAAAACAGCGGGGAGACCCAGTACTTC | CASSENSGETQYF
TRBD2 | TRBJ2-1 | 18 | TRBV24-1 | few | TGTGCCACCAGTGATTTGCAACCTAGCGGGGAAACCCCCCATGAGCAGTTCTTC | CATSDLQPSGETPHEQFF
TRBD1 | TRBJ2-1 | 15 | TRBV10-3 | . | TGTGCCATCAGTGATCGGGACAGGGGTGGTAATGAGCAGTTCTTC | CAISDRDRGGNEQFF
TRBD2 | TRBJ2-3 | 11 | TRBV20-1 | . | TGCAGTGCCCAAACGGGGGGATCGCAGTATTTT | CSAQTGGSQYF
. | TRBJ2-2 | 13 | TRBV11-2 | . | TGTGCCAGCAACCACAGGAACACCGGGGAGCTGTTTTTT | CASNHRNTGELFF
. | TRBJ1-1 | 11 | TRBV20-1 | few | TGCAGTGCTCGAGCTACGACTGAAGCTTTCTTT | CSARATTEAFF
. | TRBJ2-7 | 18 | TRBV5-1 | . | TGCGCCAGCAGCTTTACTACCCCTGGGACACAACCAACCTACGAGCAGTACTTC | CASSFTTPGTQPTYEQYF
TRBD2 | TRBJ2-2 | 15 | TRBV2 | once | TGTGCCAGCAACACGGGACTAGCGAACACCGGGGAGCTGTTTTTT | CASNTGLANTGELFF
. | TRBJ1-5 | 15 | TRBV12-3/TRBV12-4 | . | TGTGCCAGCAGTTGGGGGGGGGCCGGGGGTCAGCCCCAGCATTTT | CASSWGGAGGQPQHF
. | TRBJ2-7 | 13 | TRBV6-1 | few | TGTGCCAGCACCAAAGGGGGCTCCTACGAGCAGTACTTC | CASTKGGSYEQYF
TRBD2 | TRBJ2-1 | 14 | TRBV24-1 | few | TGTGCCACCTCGAGACTAGCGGGAGACAATGAGCAGTTCTTC | CATSRLAGDNEQFF
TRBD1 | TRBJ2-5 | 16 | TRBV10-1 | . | TGCGCCAGCAGTGATGGGTTGGACAGGGGGTCAGAGACCCAGTACTTC | CASSDGLDRGSETQYF
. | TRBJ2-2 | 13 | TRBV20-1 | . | TGCAGTGCTAGAGATGGTAGAGCCGGGGAGCTGTTTTTT | CSARDGRAGELFF
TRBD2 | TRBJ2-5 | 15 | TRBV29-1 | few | TGCAGCGTTGTTTTCTTAGCGGGAGACCAAGAGACCCAGTACTTC | CSVVFLAGDQETQYF
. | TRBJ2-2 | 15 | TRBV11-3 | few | TGTGCCAGCAGCTTAGGTGGCTCGGAGGCCGGGGAGCTGTTTTTT | CASSLGGSEAGELFF
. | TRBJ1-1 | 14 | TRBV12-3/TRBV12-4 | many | TGTGCCAGCAGTTTGCACATAATGAACACTGAAGCTTTCTTT | CASSLHIMNTEAFF
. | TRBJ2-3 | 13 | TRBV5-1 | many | TGCGCCAGCAGCTTGGCCCAGAAAGATACGCAGTATTTT | CASSLAQKDTQYF
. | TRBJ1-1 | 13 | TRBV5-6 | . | TGTGCCAGCGCAGACAGCCTAAACACTGAAGCTTTCTTT | CASADSLNTEAFF
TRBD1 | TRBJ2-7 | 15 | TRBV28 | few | TGTGCCAGCAGTTTATTGGGGACAGGGGGCGGTGAGCAGTACTTC | CASSLLGTGGGEQYF
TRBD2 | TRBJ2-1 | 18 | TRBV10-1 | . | TGCGCCAGCAGTCCCGGGACTAGCGGGAGGGCGTCCTACAATGAGCAGTTCTTC | CASSPGTSGRASYNEQFF
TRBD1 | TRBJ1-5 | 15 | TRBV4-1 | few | TGCGCCAGCAGCCACCTGGGACAGGGAGATCAGCCCCAGCATTTT | CASSHLGQGDQPQHF
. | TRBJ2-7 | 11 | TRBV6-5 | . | TGTGCCAGCAGTTACGCATTCCAGCAGTACTTC | CASSYAFQQYF
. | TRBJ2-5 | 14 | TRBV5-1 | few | TGCGCCAGCAGCTTGGTGACTAGGGGCGAGACCCAGTACTTC | CASSLVTRGETQYF
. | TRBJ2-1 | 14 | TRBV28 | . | TGTGCCAGCAGGGGTTACAGCTCCTACAATGAGCAGTTCTTC | CASRGYSSYNEQFF
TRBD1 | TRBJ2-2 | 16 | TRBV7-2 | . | TGTGCCAGCAGCCGACTGGGACAGGGGGCTCCCGGGGAGCTGTTTTTT | CASSRLGQGAPGELFF
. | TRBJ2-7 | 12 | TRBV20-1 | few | TGCAGTGCCCTGCTGGCGGGCTACGAGCAGTACTTC | CSALLAGYEQYF
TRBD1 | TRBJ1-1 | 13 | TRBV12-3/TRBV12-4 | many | TGTGCCAGCAGAGACAGGGTGAACACTGAAGCTTTCTTT | CASRDRVNTEAFF
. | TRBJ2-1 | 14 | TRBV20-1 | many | TGCAGTGCTAGAGATTTACTAGCTGGGAATGAGCAGTTCTTC | CSARDLLAGNEQFF
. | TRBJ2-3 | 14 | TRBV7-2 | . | TGTGCCAGCAGCTTACGACCCCGCACAGATACGCAGTATTTT | CASSLRPRTDTQYF
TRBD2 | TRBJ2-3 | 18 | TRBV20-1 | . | TGCAGTGGAAAAAGACTAGCGGGGAGGTGGACAAACACAGATACGCAGTATTTT | CSGKRLAGRWTNTDTQYF
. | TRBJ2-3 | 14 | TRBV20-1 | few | TGCAGTGCTAGACGGCCAGGGATTCCAGATACGCAGTATTTT | CSARRPGIPDTQYF
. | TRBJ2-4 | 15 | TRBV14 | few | TGTGCCAGCAGCCAAGGGGGCTTGGCCAAAAACATTCAGTACTTC | CASSQGGLAKNIQYF
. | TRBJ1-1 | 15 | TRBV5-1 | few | TGCGCCAGCAGCTTGGAGTCAGGGGAGGGCACTGAAGCTTTCTTT | CASSLESGEGTEAFF